A single sample is the source of the 30 T cell receptor beta chains below, sequenced in a study of CD8 T cells in ankylosing spondylitis (dated 2017 in TCRdb). What the work shows at the level of the full study, not this receptor alone: A TCR beta motif of about 8 highly homologous amino acid variants appeared characteristic of blood from ankylosing spondylitis patients.

Library preparation employed 5' RACE. For sequencing, an Illumina HiSeq 2500 was employed. In-frame beta chains were kept once TCRdb had trimmed the public reads at Q25 with fastp and called clones with MiXCR. Every entry covers one CDR3 protein and lists the most common genes and DNA from its rows. This sample holds about 220,000 distinct CDR3 sequences; 7% to 8% were observed only once. The ten largest clones add up to 12% to 15% of the sample. What these receptors recognize is not known. The sample consisted of blood, either unsorted or a sorted T cell fraction (not recorded which). These TCRs come from a male donor with ankylosing spondylitis.

This clonotype was detected many times. This chain connects TRBV9 to TRBJ2-1; no reliable D call. The V gene's germline CDR1 is SGDLS and CDR2 YYNGEE. The ends were cut back, 0 bases at V and 4 bases at J, with 8 bases in the middle. This CDR3 has 14 amino acids. The CDR3 DNA reads as TGTGCCAGCAGCGTAGAGGGTTTTTACAATGAGCAGTTCTTC. Translated, it gives CASSVEGFYNEQFF.

This clonotype was seen at least ten times. The DNA for the CDR3 is TGCGCCAGCAGCCACGTGGGGAACACCGGGGAGCTGTTTTTT. It codes for CASSHVGNTGELFF. The chain joins TRBV4-1 to TRBJ2-2; D is ambiguous. Germline V lookup: CDR1 MGHRA, CDR2 YSYEKL. The CDR3 sequence is 14 residues long. With 3 bases removed from V and 1 base from J, the gap between germline ends came to 6 bases.

This clonotype was found many times. The chain links TRBV7-6 to TRBJ2-1, with TRBD1 matching 7 bases. Germline CDR1 SGHVS, CDR2 FNYEAQ. Trimming cost V 4 bases and J 6 bases; bases outside gene matches: 3. The CDR3 consists of 13 residues. The CDR3 DNA sequence: TGTGCCAGCAGCTGGGACAGCTTCAATGAGCAGTTCTTC. Its protein is CASSWDSFNEQFF.

The sample holds many counts of this clonotype. CDR3 coding DNA: TGTGCCAGCAGCTTTGGGCCATCACCCTACGAGCAGTACTTC. This translates into CASSFGPSPYEQYF. The chain employs TRBV7-2 and TRBJ2-7; no clear D. This CDR3 comprises 14 residues. From germline, CDR1 is SGHTA and CDR2 FQGNSA. V lost 3 bases and J 2 bases, leaving 11 bases between the germline ends.

The sample holds many counts of this clonotype. The rearrangement links TRBV9 to TRBJ1-2; D call uncertain. Trimming took 4 bases from V and 10 from J, leaving 23 bases between them. The CDR3 has 15 residues. Germline V gene data show CDR1 as SGDLS and CDR2 as YYNGEE. DNA of the CDR3: TGTGCCAGCAGCCCTTTCGGGCGGTCCTTTGAGGACTACACCTTC. Protein sequence: CASSPFGRSFEDYTF.

This clonotype appeared many times. The chain couples TRBV24-1 to TRBJ2-7; 7 bases match TRBD1. The CDR3 spans 18 residues. Germline CDR1 KGHDR, CDR2 SFDVKD. V shed 3 bases and J 5 bases; nucleotides not matched to a gene: 18. CDR3: CATSDGPRTGTRYNEQYF. The DNA for the CDR3 is TGTGCCACCAGTGATGGACCTCGGACAGGAACGCGCTACAACGAGCAGTACTTC.

There are many counts of this clonotype. This chain connects TRBV7-2 to TRBJ1-3; D unclear. The V end lost 5 bases, the J end lost 6 bases, and 11 bases lay between the germline ends. The V gene's germline CDR1 is SGHTA and CDR2 FQGNSA. The CDR3 covers 13 residues. The CDR3 sequence is CASSLGQPNTIYF. In DNA, the CDR3 is TGTGCCAGCAGCCTAGGGCAGCCAAACACCATATATTTT.

This clonotype was detected ten times or more. V usage is TRBV20-1 and J usage is TRBJ2-5; possibly TRBD1 for D (5 bases). Trimming pared 2 bases from V and 7 bases from J, leaving 11 bases between. The CDR3 runs 12 residues. Looked up from germline, CDR1 is DFQATT and CDR2 is SNEGSKA (reference sequence). CDR3 DNA: TGCAGTGCTAGAAGACAGCGCACGACCCAGTACTTC. Translation gives CSARRQRTTQYF.

This clonotype was recorded at least ten times. V usage is TRBV19 and J usage is TRBJ2-1; no firm D call. This CDR3 has 15 amino acids. Trimming shortened V by 1 base and J by 5 bases, and 12 bases separated the two germline ends. In germline, CDR1 is LNHDA, CDR2 SQIVND (reference sequence). CDR3 sequence reads: CASSIGPLPNNEQFF. For the CDR3, the DNA is TGTGCCAGTAGTATAGGGCCTTTACCAAACAATGAGCAGTTCTTC.

This chain uses TRBV2 with TRBJ2-5; TRBD1 matches at 7 bases. This CDR3 has 9 amino acids. V dropped 7 bases and J dropped 14; count of bases not matched to a gene: 4. Germline V gives CDR1 SNHLY, CDR2 FYNNEI. The CDR3 DNA is TGTGCCAGCAAGAGGGACAGTTACTTC. Translation gives CASKRDSYF.

This clonotype turned up a few times. This sequence joins TRBV20-1 and TRBJ2-3; D might be TRBD1 (5 bases). The CDR3 runs to 17 residues. Germline V gene sequence: CDR1 DFQATT, CDR2 SNEGSKA (reference sequence). Trimming stripped 0 bases from V and 2 bases from J, with 18 bases between. The CDR3 region is CSARDLSDSSLTDTQYF. CDR3 coding DNA: TGCAGTGCTAGAGACCTATCCGACAGCTCTCTCACAGATACGCAGTATTTT.

This clonotype has at least ten counts. The chain carries TRBV28 and TRBJ2-2; tentatively, D is TRBD1 (7 bases). Trimming pared 2 bases from V and 6 bases from J, leaving 10 bases between. CDR3 length: 14 residues. From germline, CDR1 is MDHEN and CDR2 SYDVKM. CDR3 bases: TGTGCCAGCAGTTTAACAGGGGAGGCCGGGGAGCTGTTTTTT. This codes for CASSLTGEAGELFF. Full variable domain (rest looked up from reference TRBV28 and TRBJ2-2): DVKVTQSSRYLVKRTGEKVFLECVQDMDHENMFWYRQDPGLGLRLIYFSYDVKMKEKGDIPEGYSVSREKKERFSLILESASTNQTSMYLCASSLTGEAGELFFGEGSRLTVL.

This clonotype was picked up many times. This chain links TRBV7-3 with TRBJ1-6; TRBD1 might be the D (5 bases). Germline V gives CDR1 SGHTA, CDR2 FQGTGA. With 5 bases removed from V and 10 bases from J, the gap between germline ends came to 15 bases. The CDR3 is made up of 14 amino acids. The CDR3 spells CASSPGGGGSPLHF. The CDR3 nucleotides read TGTGCCAGCAGCCCCGGAGGCGGGGGGTCACCCCTCCACTTT.

J is TRBJ1-2 and V is TRBV4-1; D might be TRBD1 (5 bases). CDR1 and CDR2 (germline): MGHRA, YSYEKL. V lost 1 base to trimming and J lost 2 bases, with 11 bases between them. The CDR3 loop spans 15 amino acids. The CDR3 sequence is CASSQGSGGNYGYTF. The CDR3 bases are TGCGCCAGCAGCCAAGGGTCGGGGGGAAACTATGGCTACACCTTC.

The genes are TRBV20-1 and TRBJ1-5; 8 nucleotides agree with TRBD1. V shed 6 bases and J 0 bases; nucleotides not matched to a gene: 25. The CDR3 extends over 21 amino acids. The germline V gene has CDR1 DFQATT and CDR2 SNEGSKA (reference sequence). Here the CDR3 DNA reads TGCAGTGCCAGCAGGACTAGGGCCGCAGGGGGCGGACCCTATAGCAATCAGCCCCAGCATTTT. It codes for CSASRTRAAGGGPYSNQPQHF.

The table lists this clonotype with a few counts. The chain is built from TRBV7-8 and TRBJ2-3; 8 bases line up with TRBD2. The V and J ends lost 7 bases and 6 bases, in that order; junction bases with no gene match: 9. This CDR3 has 14 amino acids. Germline V gene sequence: CDR1 SGHVS, CDR2 FQNEAQ. The CDR3 DNA reads TGTGCCAGCACCGTAGCGGGGCCCGTCGATACGCAGTATTTT. Translating gives CASTVAGPVDTQYF.

This clonotype has a count of ten or more. The chain links TRBV27 to TRBJ1-5; TRBD1 is a possible D gene (5 bases). The V gene's germline CDR1 is MNHEY and CDR2 SMNVEV (reference sequence). The V and J ends lost 6 bases and 0 bases respectively, with 9 bases between them. This CDR3 spans 14 amino acids. CDR3 protein: CASSHRSSNQPQHF. The CDR3 DNA reads as TGTGCCAGCAGCCACAGGAGTAGCAATCAGCCCCAGCATTTT.

In its sample, this clonotype was seen a few times. The chain carries TRBV4-3 and TRBJ1-2; D perhaps matches TRBD1 (5 bases). Trimming pared 4 bases from V and 1 base from J, leaving 16 bases between. The germline V gene has CDR1 LGHNA and CDR2 YSLEER. The CDR3 covers 16 residues. DNA for the CDR3: TGCGCCAGCAGCCCGAGCGCGGGACGCAGTAACTATGGCTACACCTTC. Translated, it gives CASSPSAGRSNYGYTF.

This clonotype was counted only a few times. This chain uses TRBV4-3 with TRBJ1-1; D gene uncertain. V shed 1 base and J shed 6 bases, with 15 bases lying between them. CDR1 and CDR2 from the germline V gene are LGHNA and YSLEER. The length of the CDR3 is 15 residues. The CDR3 DNA reads as TGCGCCAGCAGCCAAGGTACTGCGGGAGTCCCTGAAGCTTTCTTT. It codes for CASSQGTAGVPEAFF.

This clonotype has at least ten counts. The V gene is TRBV18, the J gene TRBJ2-7; possibly TRBD1 for D (5 bases). CDR1 KGHSH and CDR2 LQKENI come from the germline V gene. The CDR3 consists of 15 residues. Trimming took off 0 bases at V and 2 bases at J, with 11 bases between the two ends. The CDR3 protein is CASSPPEQAPYEQYF. CDR3 sequence (DNA): TGTGCCAGCTCACCACCGGAACAGGCCCCCTACGAGCAGTACTTC.

V usage is TRBV12-3 or TRBV12-4 and J usage is TRBJ1-5; TRBD1 might be the D (5 bases). V lost 7 bases and J lost 4, with 8 bases in between. The CDR3 contains 12 residues. For the CDR3, the DNA is TGTGCCAGCACTAAGGGGAATCAGCCCCAGCATTTT. As protein: CASTKGNQPQHF.

This clonotype was observed at least ten times. This sequence joins TRBV4-3 and TRBJ2-4, with D possibly matching TRBD2 (5 bases). CDR1 is LGHNA and CDR2 is YSLEER in the germline V gene. V was trimmed by 2 bases and J by 3 bases, leaving 11 bases between them. This CDR3 has 15 amino acids. CDR3 amino acids: CASSQRRGGKNIQYF. CDR3 DNA: TGCGCCAGCAGCCAACGACGGGGTGGCAAAAACATTCAGTACTTC.

This clonotype was counted only a few times. The CDR3 region is CASSIDGSGGSGYTF. CDR3 sequence (DNA): TGTGCCAGTAGTATAGATGGGTCAGGAGGCTCTGGCTACACCTTC. The chain has TRBV19 and TRBJ1-2; no definite D call. Trimming took 0 bases from V and 7 from J, leaving 15 bases between them. CDR3 length: 15 residues. The germline V gene has CDR1 LNHDA and CDR2 SQIVND (reference sequence).

Many counts were recorded for this clonotype. The chain employs TRBV29-1 and TRBJ2-3; D is ambiguous. CDR1 and CDR2 (germline): SQVTM, ANQGSEA. V was shortened by 1 base and J by 11 bases, with 13 bases between the two germline ends. The CDR3 loop spans 12 amino acids. CDR3 nucleotides: TGCAGCGTTGAAGTTAGGAGACAAGAGCAGTATTTT. Amino acids: CSVEVRRQEQYF.

At least ten counts were recorded for this clonotype. The V call is TRBV3-1, the J call TRBJ2-7; 10 bases match TRBD2. The CDR3 consists of 15 residues. V lost 4 bases to trimming and J lost 3 bases; unmatched junction nucleotides: 6. Germline CDR1 reads LGHDT; CDR2 reads YNNKEL (reference sequence). The CDR3 bases are TGTGCCAGCAGCCCGCGGACTAGCGGCAACTACGAGCAGTACTTC. Translation gives CASSPRTSGNYEQYF.

The V gene is TRBV7-2, the J gene TRBJ2-2; 9 positions agree with TRBD2. The CDR3 spans 16 residues. In germline, CDR1 is SGHTA, CDR2 FQGNSA. V lost 4 bases, J lost 6 bases, and 9 bases stayed unmatched. CDR3 nucleotides: TGTGCCAGCAGCTACCTTGGTAGCGGGAGACCCGGGGAGCTGTTTTTT. It yields the protein CASSYLGSGRPGELFF.

The chain is built from TRBV29-1 and TRBJ2-2; D is perhaps TRBD2 (6 bases). This CDR3 contains 14 residues. V was pared by 4 bases and J by 4 bases, with 13 bases between. In germline, CDR1 is SQVTM, CDR2 ANQGSEA. The CDR3 DNA reads as TGCAGCGTTGTCGGGACGGGAGCCACCGGGGAGCTGTTTTTT. Translating gives CSVVGTGATGELFF.

The V and J genes are TRBV2 and TRBJ2-1; 9 nucleotides line up with TRBD2. Unmatched junction bases numbered 7, after V lost 6 bases and J lost 4 bases. Germline lookup yields CDR1 SNHLY and CDR2 FYNNEI. This CDR3 contains 15 residues. CDR3 loop: CASSDSGGRYNEQFF. For the CDR3, the DNA is TGTGCCAGCAGCGACAGCGGGGGGCGTTACAATGAGCAGTTCTTC.

The sample holds many counts of this clonotype. The rearrangement uses TRBV9 and TRBJ2-7; 7 bases are a match to TRBD2. The V and J ends lost 4 bases and 4 bases, in that order; junction bases with no gene match: 8. The CDR3 totals 14 residues. Germline CDR1 and CDR2: SGDLS and YYNGEE. The DNA of the CDR3 is TGTGCCAGCAGCCCTTGGGGGGGAGTTTACGAGCAGTACTTC. It specifies CASSPWGGVYEQYF. Drawing the rest from reference TRBV9 and TRBJ2-7, the complete variable domain is DSGVTQTPKHLITATGQRVTLRCSPRSGDLSVYWYQQSLDQGLQFLIQYYNGEERAKGNILERFSAQQFPDLHSELNLSSLELGDSALYFCASSPWGGVYEQYFGPGTRLTVT.

This clonotype occurred many times. The chain is built from TRBV12-3 or TRBV12-4 and TRBJ1-1; 12 bases are a match to TRBD1. The V gene end was trimmed by 2 bases and the J gene end by 8 bases; junction bases not matched to a gene: 6. The CDR3 consists of 15 residues. The CDR3 protein is CASSLSGTGGAEAFF. DNA for the CDR3: TGTGCCAGCAGTTTATCCGGGACAGGGGGCGCGGAAGCTTTCTTT.